These 8 T cell receptor beta chains originate from one sample sequenced in a study of CXCR3-negative and CXCR3-positive naive CD8 T cells. UMI-labeled 5' RACE TRB cDNA libraries were prepared from the cells. TCRdb derives one entry per CDR3 protein from the 5' RACE reads, leaving out DNA. The table lists 75,000 to 95,000 distinct CDR3 sequences. Sequences were obtained from naive CXCR3- CD8+ T cells from blood. Specified subset: CD45RO-CCR7+CD27+CD95- naive CD8+ T cells lacking CXCR3 (TNR3-). The origin of the receptors is a human donor in good health. Some clones in this sample may be carry-over from other donors' samples.

The chain uses TRBV5-5 and TRBJ2-7; TCRdb selects TRBD1, and the lack of DNA leaves this call unchecked. Germline-derived CDR1 and CDR2 are SGHKS and YYEKEE (reference sequence). The CDR3 contains 15 residues. The CDR3 is CASTPFMGTDYEQYF.

This chain links TRBV30 with TRBJ1-1. CDR3 length: 13 residues. CDR1 GTSNPN and CDR2 SVGIG come from the germline V gene (reference sequence). The CDR3 reads CAWSYREGTEAFF.

V gene TRBV7-9 combines with J gene TRBJ1-1; TCRdb calls TRBD1, which cannot be checked without DNA. Per germline, CDR1 SEHNR and CDR2 FQNEAQ (reference sequence). The CDR3 spans 12 residues. CDR3 residues: CAGGAGSTEAFF.

This chain links TRBV29-1 with TRBJ2-7; TCRdb's D gene call, TRBD1, goes unchecked for lack of DNA. The CDR3 is 15 residues long. Germline assignment: CDR1 SQVTM and CDR2 ANQGSEA. CDR3 amino acids: CSVELAGTENYEQYF.

The V gene is TRBV3-1, the J gene TRBJ2-1. CDR1 and CDR2 (germline): LGHDT, YNNKEL (reference sequence). The CDR3 extends over 18 amino acids. CDR3 region: CASSPAYSFDSSYNEQFF.

The chain recombines TRBV29-1 with TRBJ2-2; no DNA is available, so the TRBD2 call from TCRdb remains unchecked. The CDR3 is 13 residues long. Germline values: CDR1 SQVTM, CDR2 ANQGSEA. The CDR3 sequence is CSVETPAPGELFF.

This CDR3 reads CASSYVDTQYF. The V call is TRBV6-2 or TRBV6-3, the J call TRBJ2-3. This CDR3 contains 11 residues. Germline V CDR1 and CDR2: MNHEY, SVGEGT.

This chain connects TRBV23-1 to TRBJ2-1; TCRdb selects TRBD1, and the lack of DNA leaves this call unchecked. TRBV23-1 counts as an open reading frame of uncertain function. CDR3 length equals 17 residues. This CDR3 reads CASRPRPGYQGCNEQFF.